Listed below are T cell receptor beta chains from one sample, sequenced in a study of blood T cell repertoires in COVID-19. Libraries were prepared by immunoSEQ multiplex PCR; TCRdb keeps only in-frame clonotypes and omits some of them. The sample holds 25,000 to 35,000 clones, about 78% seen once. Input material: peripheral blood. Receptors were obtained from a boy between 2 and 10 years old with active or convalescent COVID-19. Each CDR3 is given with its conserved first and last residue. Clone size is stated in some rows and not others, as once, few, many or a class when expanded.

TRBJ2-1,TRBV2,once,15,CASSGDGPLLGEQFF
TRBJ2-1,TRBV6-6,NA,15,CASTLGRAIYNEQFF
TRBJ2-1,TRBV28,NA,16,CASSSLTSEEGHEQFF
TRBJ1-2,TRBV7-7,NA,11,CASSLENGYTF
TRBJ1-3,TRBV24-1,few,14,CATSDSRQGNTIYF
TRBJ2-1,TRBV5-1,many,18,CASSLGLAGGPLPNEQFF
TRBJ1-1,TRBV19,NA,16,CASTLPEGTGDTEAFF
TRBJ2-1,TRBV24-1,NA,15,CATSELLRGYNEQFF
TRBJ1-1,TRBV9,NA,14,CASSGTALNTEAFF
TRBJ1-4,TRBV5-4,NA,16,CASSLRQGGTNEKLFF
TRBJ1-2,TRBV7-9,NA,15,CASSAAGGFGPRYTF
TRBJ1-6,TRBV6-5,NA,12,CASRQGNSPLHF
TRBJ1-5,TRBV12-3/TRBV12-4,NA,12,CASSSPRQPQHF
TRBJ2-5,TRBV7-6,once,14,CASSLRGLGETQYF
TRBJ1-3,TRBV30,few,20,CAWSVHTGTGGQVSRNTIYF
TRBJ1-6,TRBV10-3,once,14,CAISGGGQGSPLHF
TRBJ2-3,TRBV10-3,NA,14,CAISVTGHTDTQYF
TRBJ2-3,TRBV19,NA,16,CASSISITSGRNTQYF
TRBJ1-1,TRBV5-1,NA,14,CASSPGIMNTEAFF
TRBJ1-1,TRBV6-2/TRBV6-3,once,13,CASSRTGTVEAFF
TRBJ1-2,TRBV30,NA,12,CAWSVPLGGYTF
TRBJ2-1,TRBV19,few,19,CASRRDRGREGFSYNEQFF
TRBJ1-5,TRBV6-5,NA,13,CASVWAGNQPQHF
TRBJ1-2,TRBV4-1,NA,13,CASSQPQGYGYTF
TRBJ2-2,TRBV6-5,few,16,CASSSGQGRYTGELFF
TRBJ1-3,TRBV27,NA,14,CASRPGLSGNTIYF
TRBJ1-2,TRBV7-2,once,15,CASSLDFDRPAGYTF
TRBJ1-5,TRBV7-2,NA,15,CASSFLDTNNQPQHF
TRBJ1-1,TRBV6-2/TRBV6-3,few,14,CASSYIRERSEAFF
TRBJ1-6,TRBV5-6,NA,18,CASSSTTGQGARESPLHF
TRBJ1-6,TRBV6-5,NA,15,CASSYLTGVNSPLHF
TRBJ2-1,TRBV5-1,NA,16,CASSLSGTGGLNEQFF
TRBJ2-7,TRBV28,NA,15,CASRIAGTDSYEQYF
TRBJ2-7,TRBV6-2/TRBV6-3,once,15,CASSLATSGTYEQYF
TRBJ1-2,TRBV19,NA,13,CASRGGAGYGYTF
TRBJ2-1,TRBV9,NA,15,CASSPTGTVFNEQFF
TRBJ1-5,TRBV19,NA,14,CASSMDRTKQPQHF
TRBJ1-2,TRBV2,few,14,CASSPPVSNYGYTF
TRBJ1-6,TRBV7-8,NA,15,CASSRRQGRNSPLHF
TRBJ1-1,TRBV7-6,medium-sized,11,CASSRGDGAFF
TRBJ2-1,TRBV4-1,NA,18,CASRPTFSGRAPYNEQFF
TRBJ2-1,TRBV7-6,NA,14,CASSQPDLVGEQFF
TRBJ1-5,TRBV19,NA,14,CASCVGTGFQPQHF
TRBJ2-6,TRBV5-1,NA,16,CASALTSGGGANVLTF
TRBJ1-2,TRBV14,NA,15,CASSRTGGTGYGYTF
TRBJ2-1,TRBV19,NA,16,CASSIEGLAAYNEQFF
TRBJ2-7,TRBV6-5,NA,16,CASSYSASGTSYEQYF
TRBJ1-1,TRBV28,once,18,CASSHYIFGGQTYTEAFF
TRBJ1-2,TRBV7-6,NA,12,CASSPDSYGYTF
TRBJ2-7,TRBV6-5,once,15,CASSSSTSGIHEQYF
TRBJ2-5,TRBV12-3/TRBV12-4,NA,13,CASSLRRGETQYF
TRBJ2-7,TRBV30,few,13,CAWSLRASYEQYF
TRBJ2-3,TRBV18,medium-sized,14,CASSPSGSGDTQYF
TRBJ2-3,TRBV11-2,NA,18,CASSLDPRVAGFRDTQYF